This entry is about one T cell receptor (beta chain). Its specificity is unknown. V gave up 1 base and J gave up 1 base, with 12 bases separating them. There are 16 residues in the CDR3. Germline V gives CDR1 SEHNR, CDR2 FQNEAQ (reference sequence). The data are from a study of cytomegalovirus exposure and HLA in healthy donors. Points from the study as a whole: Many donors shared some public TCRs, even though most TCR sequences were rare. Follow-up analysis later connected one missense variant in DCLRE1C with trimming of TCR beta V- and J-genes.

The PCR made use of 60 Vbeta and 13 Jbeta primers. Measured with immunoSEQ multiplex PCR; TCRdb has only the in-frame clones, and not every one. The table for this sample gives about 200,000 clones. The rearrangement links TRBV7-9 to TRBJ2-3, with a weak D call TRBD1 (5 bases). Sequenced input: PBMCs. This TCR was recovered from a man in his thirties or forties in good health and CMV-seronegative. CDR3 coding DNA: TGTGCCAGCAGCTTAGTTAACAGGCGTCGCACAGATACGCAGTATTTT. Its translation is CASSLVNRRRTDTQYF.